This T cell receptor (beta chain) derives from a study of cytomegalovirus exposure and HLA in healthy donors. In its sample, this clone was seen once. No antigen is known for it. Whole-study findings and limits: The likely explanation for a cluster of highly shared sequence variants was sequencing artifact.

Losses at the gene ends were 0 bases for V and 4 bases for J; bases not matched to a gene: 2. CDR1 MNHEY and CDR2 SVGAGI come from the germline V gene. The CDR3 has 14 residues. The primer mix had 60 Vbeta and 13 Jbeta primers. The protocol was immunoSEQ multiplex PCR, while the TCRdb copy is restricted to in-frame clones and leaves out a portion. Of some 170,000 clones in the sample, about three quarters were seen once. The sequence came from a man younger than 30 in good health and CMV-seropositive. This sequence joins TRBV6-5 and TRBJ1-2; 7 bases fit TRBD1. Source material: PBMCs. The CDR3 DNA reads TGTGCCAGCAGTTACTCGGCAGGGGGCTATGGCTACACCTTC. It is translated as CASSYSAGGYGYTF.